The next 3 T cell receptor beta chains were all read from a single sample in a study of cytomegalovirus exposure and HLA in healthy donors (dated by TCRdb to the late 2010s). The library was produced with the immunoSEQ multiplex PCR assay. The multiplex PCR relied on a mix of 60 forward primers for TCR Vbeta segments and 13 reverse primers for TCR Jbeta segments. Here the immuneACCESS table is served through TCRdb, limited to in-frame sequences with V and J called. Missing clones are a known gap in these copies; in checked studies unresolved V genes cover under half, and the rest lacks a known reason. The sample table shows roughly 100,000 clones, and approximately 79% are seen once. The top ten hold roughly 6% of the sample. Sequencing used PBMCs. The receptor source for this set is a man in his sixties in good health and CMV-seropositive.

As DNA, the CDR3 is TGTGCCAGCAGCGCATGGGGGGACAGGAGCAATACGCAGTATTTT. Protein sequence: CASSAWGDRSNTQYF. The chain has TRBV11-3 and TRBJ2-3; 8 positions match TRBD1. CDR3 length: 15 residues. The germline V gene encodes CDR1 SGHNT and CDR2 YENEEA. The V segment lost 5 bases and the J segment 7 bases; nucleotides outside the gene matches: 11.

The gene calls are TRBV6-4 and TRBJ1-6; TRBD1 matches 8 bases. This CDR3 is 16 amino acids long. CDR1 is MRHNA and CDR2 is SNTAGT in the germline V gene. Trimming removed 5 bases from V and 2 bases from J; junction bases left unmatched: 5. The CDR3 loop reads CASSLFRGPYNSPLHF. CDR3 coding DNA: TGTGCCAGCAGTTTGTTCAGGGGGCCCTATAATTCACCCCTCCACTTT.

The CDR3 is CASSIVRLNYGYTF. Here the CDR3 DNA reads TGTGCCAGTAGTATCGTCCGTTTGAACTATGGCTACACCTTC. The V gene is TRBV19, the J gene TRBJ1-2; D is uncertain. With 3 bases removed from V and 2 bases from J, the gap between germline ends came to 10 bases. Per the germline V gene, CDR1 is LNHDA and CDR2 is SQIVND (reference sequence). There are 14 residues in the CDR3. The full variable domain, completed using reference TRBV19 and TRBJ1-2, is DGGITQSPKYLFRKEGQNVTLSCEQNLNHDAMYWYRQDPGQGLRLIYYSQIVNDFQKGDIAEGYSVSREKKESFPLTVTSAQKNPTAFYLCASSIVRLNYGYTFGSGTRLTVV.